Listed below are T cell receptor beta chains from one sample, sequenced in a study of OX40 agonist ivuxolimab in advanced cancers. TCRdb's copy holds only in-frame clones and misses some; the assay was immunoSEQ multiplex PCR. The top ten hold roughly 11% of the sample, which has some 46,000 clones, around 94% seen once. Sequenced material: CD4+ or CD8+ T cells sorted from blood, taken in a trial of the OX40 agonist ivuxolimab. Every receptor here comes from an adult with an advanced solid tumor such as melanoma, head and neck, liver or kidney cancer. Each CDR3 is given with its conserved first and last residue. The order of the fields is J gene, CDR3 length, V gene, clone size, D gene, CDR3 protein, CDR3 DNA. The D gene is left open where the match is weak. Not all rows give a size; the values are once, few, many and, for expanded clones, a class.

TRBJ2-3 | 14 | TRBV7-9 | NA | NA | CASSHRVRPDTQYF | TGTGCCAGCAGCCACCGGGTTAGACCAGATACGCAGTATTTT
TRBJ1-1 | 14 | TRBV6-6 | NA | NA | CASSYKEGSTEAFF | TGTGCCAGCAGTTACAAGGAGGGAAGTACTGAAGCTTTCTTT
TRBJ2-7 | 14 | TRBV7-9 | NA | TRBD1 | CASSLTGGVKEQYF | TGTGCCAGCAGCTTAACAGGGGGCGTAAAGGAGCAGTACTTC
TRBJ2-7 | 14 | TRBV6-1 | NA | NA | CASSERRVSYEQYF | TGTGCCAGCAGTGAACGAAGGGTTAGCTACGAGCAGTACTTC
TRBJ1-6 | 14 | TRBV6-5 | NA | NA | CASRKTGRNSPLHF | TGTGCCAGCAGGAAAACAGGGAGAAATTCACCCCTCCACTTT
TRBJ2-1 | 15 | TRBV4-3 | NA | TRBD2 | CASSQVGTSANEQFF | TGCGCCAGCAGCCAAGTCGGGACTAGCGCCAATGAGCAGTTCTTC
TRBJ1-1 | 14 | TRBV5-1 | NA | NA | CASSLANMNTEAFF | TGCGCCAGCAGCTTGGCGAACATGAACACTGAAGCTTTCTTT
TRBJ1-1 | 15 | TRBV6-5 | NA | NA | CASSYSIGPYTEAFF | TGTGCCAGCAGTTACTCAATAGGGCCTTACACTGAAGCTTTCTTT
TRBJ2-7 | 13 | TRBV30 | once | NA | CAWRTYSSYEQYF | TGTGCCTGGAGGACATATTCCTCCTACGAGCAGTACTTC
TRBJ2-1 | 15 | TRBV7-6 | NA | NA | CASSLGASSYNEQFF | TGTGCCAGCAGTCTGGGGGCTAGTTCCTACAATGAGCAGTTCTTC
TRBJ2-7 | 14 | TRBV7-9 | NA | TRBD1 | CASSPGDRPREQYF | TGTGCCAGCAGCCCCGGGGACAGGCCTAGGGAGCAGTACTTC
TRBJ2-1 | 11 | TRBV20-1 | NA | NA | CSARVHNEQFF | TGCAGTGCTAGAGTGCACAATGAGCAGTTCTTC
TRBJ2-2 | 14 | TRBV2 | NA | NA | CASSPRSGTGELFF | TGTGCCAGCAGCCCTCGAAGTGGCACCGGGGAGCTGTTTTTT
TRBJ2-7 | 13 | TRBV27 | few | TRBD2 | CASMGLGAYEQYF | TGTGCCAGCATGGGACTAGGGGCCTACGAGCAGTACTTC
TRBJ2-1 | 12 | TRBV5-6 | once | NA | CASSSLVYEQFF | TGTGCCAGCAGCAGTCTCGTGTATGAGCAGTTCTTC
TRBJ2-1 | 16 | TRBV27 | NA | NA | CASSPKLASSYNEQFF | TGTGCCAGCAGTCCCAAACTCGCTAGCTCCTACAATGAGCAGTTCTTC
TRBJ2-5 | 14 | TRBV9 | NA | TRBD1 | CASSPRDRGWTQYF | TGTGCCAGCAGCCCCCGGGACAGGGGGTGGACCCAGTACTTC
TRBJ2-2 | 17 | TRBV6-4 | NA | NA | CASSDSLVLTNTGELFF | TGTGCCAGCAGTGACTCTCTGGTACTAACGAACACCGGGGAGCTGTTTTTT
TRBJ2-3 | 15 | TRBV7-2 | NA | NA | CASSPGTVDTDTQYF | TGTGCCAGCAGCCCGGGGACCGTCGACACAGATACGCAGTATTTT
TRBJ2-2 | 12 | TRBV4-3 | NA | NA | CASSGGSGELFF | TGCGCCAGCAGCGGGGGGTCCGGGGAGCTGTTTTTT
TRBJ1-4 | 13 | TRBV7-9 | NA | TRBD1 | CASSSNRGRKLFF | TGTGCCAGCAGCTCTAACAGGGGAAGGAAACTGTTTTTT
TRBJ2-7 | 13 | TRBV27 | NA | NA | CASSLSRGYEQYF | TGTGCCAGCAGTTTATCGCGGGGTTACGAGCAGTACTTC
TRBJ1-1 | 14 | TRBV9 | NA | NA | CASSVDSLNTEAFF | TGTGCCAGCAGCGTCGACAGCTTGAACACTGAAGCTTTCTTT
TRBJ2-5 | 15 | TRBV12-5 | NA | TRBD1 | CASGFGTDLRETQYF | TGTGCTAGTGGTTTTGGGACAGATCTCCGCGAGACCCAGTACTTC
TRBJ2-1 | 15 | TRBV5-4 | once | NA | CASSSGRSSYNEQFF | TGTGCCAGCAGCTCGGGACGATCCTCCTACAATGAGCAGTTCTTC
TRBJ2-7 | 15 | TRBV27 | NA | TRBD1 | CASSSPRQGIYEQYF | TGTGCCAGCAGTTCCCCGCGACAGGGCATCTACGAGCAGTACTTC
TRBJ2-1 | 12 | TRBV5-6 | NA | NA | CASSWGYNEQFF | TGTGCCAGCAGCTGGGGGTACAATGAGCAGTTCTTC
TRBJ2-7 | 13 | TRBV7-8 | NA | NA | CASSPRGLDEQYF | TGTGCCAGCAGCCCACGAGGCCTGGACGAGCAGTACTTC
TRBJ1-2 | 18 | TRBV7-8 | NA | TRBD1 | CASSLGTHTGGAGYGYTF | TGTGCCAGCAGCTTAGGGACCCACACAGGGGGCGCAGGATATGGCTACACCTTC
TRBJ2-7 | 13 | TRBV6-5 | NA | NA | CASSYALRTEQYF | TGTGCCAGCAGTTACGCCCTCCGCACCGAGCAGTACTTC
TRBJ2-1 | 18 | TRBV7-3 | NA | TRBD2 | CASSLLATLAGDYNEQFF | TGTGCCAGCAGCTTATTAGCGACGCTAGCGGGTGATTACAATGAGCAGTTCTTC
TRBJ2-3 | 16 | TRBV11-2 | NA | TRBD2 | CASSLGLAGFRDTQYF | TGTGCCAGCAGCTTAGGGCTAGCGGGCTTTCGGGATACGCAGTATTTT
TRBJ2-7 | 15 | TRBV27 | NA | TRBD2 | CASSPGTSGTYEQYF | TGTGCCAGCAGTCCCGGGACTAGCGGGACCTACGAGCAGTACTTC
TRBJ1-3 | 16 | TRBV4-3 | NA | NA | CASSQVPGASGNTIYF | TGCGCCAGCAGCCAAGTGCCGGGGGCCTCTGGAAACACCATATATTTT
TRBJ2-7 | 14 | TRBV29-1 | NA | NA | CSAAARGRSYEQYF | TGCAGCGCCGCAGCCCGGGGAAGGTCCTACGAGCAGTACTTC
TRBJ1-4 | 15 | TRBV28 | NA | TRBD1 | CASSFLDRGDEKLFF | TGTGCCAGCAGTTTTTTAGACAGGGGGGATGAAAAACTGTTTTTT
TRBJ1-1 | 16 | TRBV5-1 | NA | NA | CASSPSRGGADTEAFF | TGCGCCAGCAGTCCAAGTAGGGGAGGGGCGGACACTGAAGCTTTCTTT
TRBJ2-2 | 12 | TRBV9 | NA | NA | CASTGGPGELFF | TGTGCCAGTACCGGGGGACCGGGGGAGCTGTTTTTT
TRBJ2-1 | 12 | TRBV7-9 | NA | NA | CASISDDNEQFF | TGTGCCAGCATTAGCGATGACAATGAGCAGTTCTTC
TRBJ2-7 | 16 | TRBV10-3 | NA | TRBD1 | CAISDTPGTGPYEQYF | TGTGCCATCAGTGATACCCCCGGGACAGGTCCCTACGAGCAGTACTTC
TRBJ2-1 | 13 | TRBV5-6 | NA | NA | CASSGQSRGEQFF | TGTGCCAGCAGCGGACAATCCCGCGGTGAGCAGTTCTTC
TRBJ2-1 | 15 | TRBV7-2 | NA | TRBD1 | CASSLVLGQYNEQFF | TGTGCCAGCAGCTTAGTCCTGGGACAGTACAATGAGCAGTTCTTC
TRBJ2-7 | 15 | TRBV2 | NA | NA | CASSEAVQLSYEQYF | TGTGCCAGCAGTGAAGCGGTTCAGCTCTCCTACGAGCAGTACTTC
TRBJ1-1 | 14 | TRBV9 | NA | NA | CASSAVGGHTEAFF | TGTGCCAGCAGTGCCGTTGGGGGTCACACTGAAGCTTTCTTT
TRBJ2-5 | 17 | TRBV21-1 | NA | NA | CASSKAGGREVRETQYF | TGTGCCAGCAGCAAAGCCGGGGGCAGGGAGGTTCGAGAGACCCAGTACTTC
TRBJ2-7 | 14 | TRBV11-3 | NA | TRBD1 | CASSSRQGVYEQYF | TGTGCCAGCAGCTCTAGACAGGGGGTCTACGAGCAGTACTTC
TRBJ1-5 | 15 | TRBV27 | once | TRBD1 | CASSPGTGGNQPQHF | TGTGCCAGCAGTCCAGGGACAGGGGGCAATCAGCCCCAGCATTTT
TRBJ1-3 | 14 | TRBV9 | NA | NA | CASSGRDSGNTIYF | TGTGCCAGCAGCGGCCGCGACTCTGGAAACACCATATATTTT
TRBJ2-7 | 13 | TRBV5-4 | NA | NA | CASSQDKPYEQYF | TGTGCCAGCAGCCAGGACAAACCGTACGAGCAGTACTTC
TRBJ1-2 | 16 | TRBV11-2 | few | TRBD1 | CASSLVGQGKNYGYTF | TGTGCCAGCAGCTTAGTAGGACAGGGAAAGAACTATGGCTACACCTTC
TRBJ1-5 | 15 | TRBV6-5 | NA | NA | CASSYSGQRNQPQHF | TGTGCCAGCAGTTACTCCGGACAGAGGAATCAGCCCCAGCATTTT
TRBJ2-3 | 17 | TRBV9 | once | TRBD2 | CASSAGPGLVGTDTQYF | TGTGCCAGCAGCGCCGGTCCAGGACTAGTGGGCACAGATACGCAGTATTTT
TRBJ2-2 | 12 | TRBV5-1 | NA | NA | CASSSNTGELFF | TGCGCCAGCAGCTCAAACACCGGGGAGCTGTTTTTT
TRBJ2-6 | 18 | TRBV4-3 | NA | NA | CASSQDPAGLAGANVLTF | TGCGCCAGCAGCCAAGATCCAGCCGGCCTGGCTGGGGCCAACGTCCTGACTTTC